The 26 T cell receptor beta chains in this list originate from one sample, sequenced in a study of prognosis after radiotherapy for stage I lung cancer. Two-round multiplex PCR, the amplification method, yielded TCR beta CDR3 from genomic DNA. The first PCR round targeted every TRBV and TRBJ gene with specific primers. Each CDR3 protein is one row after TCRdb ran MiXCR on the multiplex PCR reads. The table shows about 8,500 distinct CDR3 sequences, with 62% occurring only once. Sequenced here: PBMCs, sampled before or after stereotactic body radiation therapy (not recorded which). These receptor sequences come from a donor of 50 years or more with non-small cell lung cancer.

There are a few counts of this clonotype. This likely reflects a read error, since a far larger clone is one base away. This chain joins TRBV2 and TRBJ2-4; 12 positions agree with TRBD2. The J call may be incorrect, as the DNA end agrees better with TRBJ2-1. The CDR3 sequence is 15 residues long. Germline V gene sequence: CDR1 SNHLY, CDR2 FYNNEI. The CDR3 DNA reads TGTGCCAGCAGGGAGGTACTAGCGGGAGGAGATGAGCAGTTCTTC. Protein sequence: CASREVLAGGDEQFF.

V and J are TRBV24-1 and TRBJ1-2; D is possibly TRBD1 (6 bases). The CDR3 totals 13 residues. Germline V gene lookup returns CDR1 KGHDR and CDR2 SFDVKD. Deletions cut 5 bases from V and 4 bases from J, with 10 bases between. CDR3 sequence: CATSGSGAYGYTF. CDR3 nucleotides: TGTGCCACCAGTGGGTCAGGGGCCTATGGCTACACCTTC.

A single count supports this clonotype. The chain has TRBV7-2 and TRBJ1-2, with 7 bases fitting TRBD1. V was clipped by 7 bases and J by 9 bases; unmatched bases: 8. The length of the CDR3 is 12 residues. Germline CDR1 reads SGHTA; CDR2 reads FQGNSA. The chain's CDR3 is CASIPQGLCYTF. The CDR3 nucleotides are TGTGCCAGCATCCCACAGGGGCTTTGCTACACCTTC.

The chain couples TRBV20-1 to TRBJ2-5, with D uncertain. Germline V CDR1 and CDR2: DFQATT, SNEGSKA (reference sequence). V lost 0 bases, J lost 2 bases, and 16 bases lay in between. CDR3 length: 16 residues. This chain's CDR3 is CSARDMVQVAQETQYF. The CDR3 bases are TGCAGTGCTAGAGATATGGTGCAGGTCGCACAAGAGACCCAGTACTTC.

The V gene is TRBV27, the J gene TRBJ2-3; either TRBD1 or TRBD2 may supply D (5 bases each). Germline V gives CDR1 MNHEY, CDR2 SMNVEV (reference sequence). V lost 5 bases, J lost 0 bases, and 15 bases lay in between. The CDR3 has 16 residues. The CDR3 here is CASSQARGVSTDTQYF. CDR3 sequence (DNA): TGTGCCAGCAGTCAGGCTAGAGGGGTTAGCACAGATACGCAGTATTTT.

The chain couples TRBV4-1 to TRBJ2-7, with 9 positions matching TRBD1. The CDR3 sequence is 15 residues long. Germline-derived CDR1 and CDR2 are MGHRA and YSYEKL. V was pared by 6 bases and J by 3 bases, with 9 bases of the junction left unmatched. CDR3 in DNA: TGCGCCAGCAGTCACCAGGGACAGGGACGCTACGAGCAGTACTTC. It codes for CASSHQGQGRYEQYF.

Remarks on this clonotype: This likely comes from a read error, as the CDR3 has no conserved phenylalanine or tryptophan at its end. This chain connects TRBV6-4 to TRBJ2-2, with unresolved D. This CDR3 region has 12 residues. Germline values: CDR1 MRHNA, CDR2 SNTAGT. The V gene lost 9 bases and the J gene lost 11 bases, with 16 bases spanning the gap. The CDR3 bases are TGTGCCAGTACCCCGAGTGTCGGTGAGCTGTTTTCT. Residues: CASTPSVGELFS.

The chain carries TRBV27 and TRBJ2-7; D is uncertain. Between the trimmed V and J ends, which lost 2 bases and 1 base, there was a span of 12 bases. In germline, CDR1 is MNHEY, CDR2 SMNVEV (reference sequence). The CDR3 runs 15 residues. The chain's CDR3 is CASSLVGGTSYEQYF. CDR3 DNA: TGTGCCAGCAGTTTAGTCGGCGGAACTTCCTACGAGCAGTACTTC.

This clonotype ranks as medium-sized. The J gene is TRBJ1-3, the V gene TRBV30; 8 bases are a match to TRBD1. The V gene's germline CDR1 is GTSNPN and CDR2 SVGIG (reference sequence). V dropped 5 bases and J dropped 0; count of bases not matched to a gene: 3. This CDR3 is 14 amino acids long. CDR3 bases: TGTGCCTGGGGACAGGGACTCTCTGGAAACACCATATATTTT. Its translation: CAWGQGLSGNTIYF.

J is TRBJ1-6 and V is TRBV20-1; TRBD1 matches 10 bases. Germline-derived CDR1 and CDR2 are DFQATT and SNEGSKA (reference sequence). This CDR3 has 15 residues. V dropped 8 bases and J dropped 6; count of bases not matched to a gene: 10. CDR3 loop: CSMLDRGLSNSPLHF. CDR3 nucleotides: TGCAGTATGTTAGACAGGGGGCTGAGTAATTCACCCCTCCACTTT.

In its sample, this clonotype ranks as medium-sized. V is TRBV20-1 and J is TRBJ1-2; D unresolved. Trimming left V 0 bases short and J 7 bases short, with 9 bases between. The CDR3 spans 12 residues. Germline CDR1 reads DFQATT; CDR2 reads SNEGSKA (reference sequence). The CDR3, as DNA: TGCAGTGCTAGAGATGGGGTGATTGGCTACACCTTC. It translates to CSARDGVIGYTF.

This clonotype was detected only once. The chain has TRBV27 and TRBJ2-1; no clear D. The CDR3 is 13 amino acids. V was pared by 6 bases and J by 7 bases, with 13 bases between. CDR1 MNHEY and CDR2 SMNVEV come from the germline V gene (reference sequence). CDR3: CASRAAARNEQFF. CDR3 in DNA: TGTGCCAGCAGGGCGGCGGCAAGAAATGAGCAGTTCTTC.

This chain joins TRBV6-2 or TRBV6-3 and TRBJ2-3, with TRBD2 as a possible D gene (5 bases). The V end lost 10 bases, the J end lost 14 bases, and 28 bases lay between the germline ends. Germline values: CDR1 MNHEY, CDR2 SVGEGT. CDR3 length: 14 residues. Here the CDR3 DNA reads TGTGCCATCAGCACCCAAGCGGTAGGCCAGGTGCTGTATTTT. It codes for CAISTQAVGQVLYF.

The chain joins TRBV10-2 to TRBJ1-2, with D perhaps matching TRBD1 (5 bases). This CDR3 comprises 14 residues. Germline V gene sequence: CDR1 WSHSY, CDR2 SAAADI. V gave up 0 bases and J gave up 8 bases, with 13 bases separating them. The CDR3 region is CASSESLQVLGYTF. For the CDR3, the DNA is TGCGCCAGCAGTGAGTCTCTACAGGTCCTGGGCTACACCTTC.

The V gene is TRBV6-1, the J gene TRBJ1-6; tentatively, D is TRBD1 (5 bases). Trimming shortened V by 6 bases and J by 3 bases, and 12 bases separated the two germline ends. Germline V gene sequence: CDR1 MNHNS, CDR2 SASEGT. The CDR3 sequence is 15 residues long. CDR3: CASRSRDLYNSPLHF. In DNA, the CDR3 is TGTGCCAGCAGATCTCGGGACCTCTATAATTCACCCCTCCACTTT.

The V and J genes are TRBV7-9 and TRBJ2-7, with 12 bases matching TRBD1. The CDR3 loop spans 15 amino acids. Germline V CDR1 and CDR2: SEHNR, FQNEAQ (reference sequence). V was clipped by 5 bases and J by 5 bases; unmatched bases: 7. As DNA, the CDR3 is TGTGCCAGCAGCGCGCGGGACAGGGGGCTCCACGAGCAGTACTTC. Translating it yields CASSARDRGLHEQYF.

About this clonotype: A junction end diverges from the germline sequence, so it may reflect a read error. The rearrangement uses TRBV6-1 and TRBJ1-5, with D uncertain. This CDR3 region has 14 residues. Germline values: CDR1 MNHNS, CDR2 SASEGT. CDR3 in DNA: TGTGCCAGCAGTACCGAGTGGGCTCATCAGCCCCATCATTTT. It translates to CASSTEWAHQPHHF.

The chain joins TRBV7-3 to TRBJ2-1; D gene uncertain. V was trimmed by 0 bases and J by 5 bases, leaving 5 bases between them. The CDR3 has 13 residues. CDR1 SGHTA and CDR2 FQGTGA come from the germline V gene. The CDR3 DNA is TGTGCCAGCAGCTTAACACGGAACAATGAGCAGTTCTTC. Translated, it gives CASSLTRNNEQFF.

This clonotype is medium-sized (0.01 to 0.1%) within its sample. The chain links TRBV19 to TRBJ1-4, with a weak D call TRBD1 (5 bases). Trimming pared 4 bases from V and 6 bases from J, leaving 12 bases between. The CDR3 is 14 amino acids. Germline V CDR1 and CDR2: LNHDA, SQIVND (reference sequence). The CDR3 DNA reads as TGTGCCAGTAGTAAAGGACATGGAGATGAAAAACTGTTTTTT. It specifies CASSKGHGDEKLFF.

This rearrangement joins TRBV5-5 to TRBJ2-1; D unclear. Trimming cost V 0 bases and J 4 bases, with 5 bases left between them. The CDR3 contains 13 residues. Germline V lookup: CDR1 SGHKS, CDR2 YYEKEE (reference sequence). In nucleotides, the CDR3 is TGTGCCAGCAGCTTGGCCAGTTACAATGAGCAGTTCTTC. Translating gives CASSLASYNEQFF.

The V gene is TRBV7-9, the J gene TRBJ2-2; 8 bases are a match to TRBD2. V lost 10 bases and J lost 2; bases outside the gene matches: 12. This CDR3 has 16 residues. Per the germline V gene, CDR1 is SEHNR and CDR2 is FQNEAQ (reference sequence). The CDR3 bases are TGTGCCACCTTGGGGAGACGGGAGGGCAACACCGGGGAGCTGTTTTTT. It is translated as CATLGRREGNTGELFF.

To note about this clonotype: One base separates it from a far larger clone, so it is likely a read error. J is TRBJ2-4 and V is TRBV19; D is unclear. TRBJ1-2 explains the end of the DNA better; the J call may be wrong. Germline CDR1 LNHDA, CDR2 SQIVND (reference sequence). CDR3 length equals 13 residues. This chain's CDR3 is CASCYSPEYGYTF. The CDR3 DNA sequence: TGTGCCAGTTGTTACTCACCTGAATATGGCTACACCTTC.

This clonotype is medium-sized in the sample. The chain employs TRBV20-1 and TRBJ2-7; either TRBD1 or TRBD2 may fit D (6 bases each). Germline-derived CDR1 and CDR2 are DFQATT and SNEGSKA (reference sequence). V was trimmed by 0 bases and J by 3 bases, leaving 30 bases between them. The CDR3 consists of 20 residues. This CDR3 is CSAREGGFEAGRRGNYEQYF. CDR3 nucleotide sequence: TGCAGTGCTAGAGAGGGGGGCTTTGAGGCGGGGCGAAGGGGAAACTACGAGCAGTACTTC.

This clonotype has ten or more counts. The chain carries TRBV20-1 and TRBJ1-1; D perhaps matches TRBD1 (5 bases). Trimming took off 6 bases at V and 8 bases at J, with 10 bases between the two ends. There are 10 residues in the CDR3. Germline CDR1 DFQATT, CDR2 SNEGSKA (reference sequence). The CDR3 DNA reads as TGCAGTGCGTCAGCAGGGGAAGCTTTCTTT. Its translation: CSASAGEAFF.

In its sample, this clonotype is medium-sized. V and J are TRBV24-1 and TRBJ2-3; D is perhaps TRBD2 (5 bases). The germline V gene encodes CDR1 KGHDR and CDR2 SFDVKD. V was clipped by 5 bases and J by 6 bases, with 23 bases between them. CDR3 length equals 17 residues. The CDR3 nucleotides read TGTGCCACCAGTGCTTACTCCTCCGTCGGGCGGGCTGATACGCAGTATTTT. This gives the protein CATSAYSSVGRADTQYF.

Relative to its sample, this clonotype is medium-sized. The CDR3 is CASSATGTPLGEQYF. The CDR3 coding sequence is TGTGCCAGCAGTGCCACCGGGACACCCTTGGGGGAGCAGTACTTC. The chain couples TRBV28 to TRBJ2-7; possible D gene TRBD1, 6 bases. The CDR3 is made up of 15 amino acids. CDR1 and CDR2 from the germline V gene are MDHEN and SYDVKM. The germline V and J ends were trimmed by 5 bases and 7 bases, with 21 bases remaining between them.